The clone carrying this T cell receptor (beta chain) was detected a few times. The sample is drawn from a study of blood T cell repertoires in COVID-19. In the study overall: Whether acute or convalescent, the COVID-19 samples came from the United States, Italy and Spain. The cDNA or gDNA used as material had been derived from T cells, B-cell-depleted T cells, or PBMCs.

V lost 0 bases and J lost 0, with 9 bases in between. Per germline, CDR1 SGHRS and CDR2 YFSETQ. The CDR3 loop spans 16 amino acids. In the authors' workflow: How many nucleated cells were present was estimated from reference gene primer amplification. Data came from immunoSEQ multiplex PCR; TCRdb stores just in-frame clones and leaves some out. V, J and clone size were drawn from that table, and D and trimming were deduced from the DNA. The sample lists approximately 130,000 clones; 75% to 90% were seen once. This sequence originates from a man between 65 and 80 years old with active or convalescent COVID-19. The chain links TRBV5-1 to TRBJ2-2; D not resolved. Sample: peripheral blood. The CDR3 DNA reads as TGCGCCAGCAGCTTGGGTGACTTCGCGAACACCGGGGAGCTGTTTTTT. It specifies CASSLGDFANTGELFF. Full variable domain (outside the CDR3, taken from reference TRBV5-1 and TRBJ2-2): KAGVTQTPRYLIKTRGQQVTLSCSPISGHRSVSWYQQTPGQGLQFLFEYFSETQRNKGNFPGRFSGRQFSNSRSEMNVSTLELGDSALYLCASSLGDFANTGELFFGEGSRLTVL.